These 31 T cell receptor beta chains came from one sample sequenced in a study of cytomegalovirus exposure and HLA in healthy donors. A multiplex PCR was run with 60 Vbeta primers and 13 Jbeta primers. Method: immunoSEQ multiplex PCR; TCRdb's copy keeps in-frame clones and lacks some. The repertoire holds roughly 180,000 clones, with about four fifths as singletons. The sequencing input was PBMCs. The source of these receptors is a male donor in good health and CMV-seronegative.

Worth noting for this clone: This specimen includes other DNA sequences encoding the same CDR3. This sequence joins TRBV5-1 and TRBJ2-1; no clear D gene. CDR3 length equals 13 residues. With 0 bases removed from V and 6 bases from J, the gap between germline ends came to 7 bases. Germline-derived CDR1 and CDR2 are SGHRS and YFSETQ. CDR3 in DNA: TGCGCCAGCAGCTTGGGACTTGCCAATGAGCAGTTCTTC. It yields the protein CASSLGLANEQFF. Full variable domain (rest looked up from reference TRBV5-1 and TRBJ2-1): KAGVTQTPRYLIKTRGQQVTLSCSPISGHRSVSWYQQTPGQGLQFLFEYFSETQRNKGNFPGRFSGRQFSNSRSEMNVSTLELGDSALYLCASSLGLANEQFFGPGTRLTVL.

V usage is TRBV9 and J usage is TRBJ2-1, with 7 bases fitting TRBD2. This CDR3 is 14 amino acids long. V shed 4 bases and J 10 bases; nucleotides not matched to a gene: 11. The germline V gene has CDR1 SGDLS and CDR2 YYNGEE. The CDR3 nucleotides are TGTGCCAGCAGCTACGGGGGGTTAGGTGGAGAGCAGTTCTTC. This sequence encodes CASSYGGLGGEQFF.

This chain uses TRBV11-3 with TRBJ2-1; TRBD2 matches at 12 bases. With V trimmed by 5 bases and J by 7 bases, 15 bases remained unmatched. Germline assignment: CDR1 SGHNT and CDR2 YENEEA. The CDR3 contains 18 residues. The CDR3 DNA sequence: TGTGCCAGCAGCCATAGAAAGGGCCTAGCGGGAGGGCCAAATGAGCAGTTCTTC. It encodes CASSHRKGLAGGPNEQFF.

The chain's CDR3 is CATSLAAGGTPSQYF. CDR3 sequence (DNA): TGTGCCACCAGCTTAGCAGCGGGGGGCACTCCGTCGCAGTACTTC. The V and J genes are TRBV15 and TRBJ2-7; 9 bases match TRBD2. Trimming at V came to 5 bases and at J to 9 bases, leaving 14 bases not matched to a gene. CDR1 and CDR2 (germline): LNHNV, YYDKDF (reference sequence). The CDR3 consists of 15 residues.

V gene TRBV7-4 combines with J gene TRBJ2-1, with 7 positions matching TRBD1. The germline V gene encodes CDR1 SGHVT and CDR2 SQSDAQ. This CDR3 is 15 amino acids long. Trimming at V came to 1 base and at J to 4 bases, leaving 4 bases not matched to a gene. The CDR3 DNA reads as TGTGCCAGCAGCTTAGGGGACAGTTTTTACAATGAGCAGTTCTTC. Residues: CASSLGDSFYNEQFF.

The rearrangement joins TRBV5-1 to TRBJ1-1; 8 bases are a match to TRBD1. J lost 1 base, V lost 6 bases, and 8 bases had no gene match. This CDR3 comprises 15 residues. Per the germline V gene, CDR1 is SGHRS and CDR2 is YFSETQ. For the CDR3, the DNA is TGCGCCAGCATCCCTGACAGGGGTACGAACACTGAAGCTTTCTTT. As protein: CASIPDRGTNTEAFF.

The rearrangement links TRBV28 to TRBJ1-1, with D possibly TRBD1 on 5 matching bases. This CDR3 is 11 amino acids long. Germline CDR1 is MDHEN and CDR2 is SYDVKM. V was pared by 6 bases and J by 11 bases, with 13 bases between. This CDR3 reads CASSMGLGAFF. In DNA, the CDR3 is TGTGCCAGCAGCATGGGGCTAGGCGCTTTCTTT. The full variable domain, with the rest looked up from reference TRBV28 and TRBJ1-1, is DVKVTQSSRYLVKRTGEKVFLECVQDMDHENMFWYRQDPGLGLRLIYFSYDVKMKEKGDIPEGYSVSREKKERFSLILESASTNQTSMYLCASSMGLGAFFGQGTRLTVV.

The chain couples TRBV13 to TRBJ1-2; TRBD1 matches 8 bases. J lost 4 bases, V lost 5 bases, and 12 bases had no gene match. The CDR3 loop spans 16 amino acids. CDR1 is PRHDT and CDR2 is FYEKMQ in the germline V gene (reference sequence). CDR3 nucleotide sequence: TGTGCCAGCAGCAACCCCGGGGGACAGGAGCTCTATGGCTACACCTTC. Translation: CASSNPGGQELYGYTF.

The chain couples TRBV19 to TRBJ2-2; 10 nucleotides agree with TRBD2. The V segment lost 3 bases and the J segment 6 bases; nucleotides outside the gene matches: 4. This CDR3 has 15 amino acids. The germline CDR1 and CDR2 sequences are LNHDA and SQIVND (reference sequence). CDR3 loop: CASSISSGRAGELFF. CDR3 in DNA: TGTGCCAGTAGTATCTCCAGCGGGAGGGCCGGGGAGCTGTTTTTT.

This rearrangement joins TRBV5-4 to TRBJ1-1, with a weak D call TRBD1 (5 bases). Trimming stripped 5 bases from V and 4 bases from J, with 9 bases between. The V gene's germline CDR1 is SGHNT and CDR2 YYREEE (reference sequence). The CDR3 consists of 12 residues. CDR3 region: CASSSQGTEAFF. The CDR3 DNA follows: TGTGCCAGCAGTTCCCAGGGCACTGAAGCTTTCTTT.

The rearrangement uses TRBV11-3 and TRBJ1-1, with TRBD1 matching over 10 bases. The junction had 6 bases not matched to a gene; V was cut back by 4 bases and J by 1 base. CDR3 length: 16 residues. Germline V gives CDR1 SGHNT, CDR2 YENEEA. The CDR3 DNA follows: TGTGCCAGCAGCTCCGGACAGGGGGGGTCGAACACTGAAGCTTTCTTT. Translating gives CASSSGQGGSNTEAFF.

This clone was recorded once. CDR3 sequence: CASSIDPGGTQYF. The CDR3 coding sequence is TGTGCCAGTAGTATAGATCCGGGGGGGACCCAGTACTTC. This chain joins TRBV19 and TRBJ2-5, with 7 bases matching TRBD2. The CDR3 consists of 13 residues. Per germline, CDR1 LNHDA and CDR2 SQIVND (reference sequence). The V gene end was trimmed by 0 bases and the J gene end by 7 bases; junction bases not matched to a gene: 2.

The chain carries TRBV19 and TRBJ2-3; D gene ambiguous. Germline CDR1 is LNHDA and CDR2 is SQIVND (reference sequence). This CDR3 is 13 amino acids long. With 3 bases removed from V and 4 bases from J, the gap between germline ends came to 8 bases. DNA of the CDR3: TGTGCCAGTAGTATCCAGTCCCCAGATACGCAGTATTTT. It translates to CASSIQSPDTQYF. Full variable domain (outside the CDR3, taken from reference TRBV19 and TRBJ2-3): DGGITQSPKYLFRKEGQNVTLSCEQNLNHDAMYWYRQDPGQGLRLIYYSQIVNDFQKGDIAEGYSVSREKKESFPLTVTSAQKNPTAFYLCASSIQSPDTQYFGPGTRLTVL.

The CDR3, as DNA: TGTGCCAGCAGTGACTCGCGGGGGGTTAATTCACCCCTCCACTTT. Protein sequence: CASSDSRGVNSPLHF. The chain combines TRBV6-4 with TRBJ1-6, with TRBD1 as a possible D gene (5 bases). V lost 0 bases, J lost 6 bases, and 9 bases lay in between. The CDR3 length is 15 residues. From germline, CDR1 is MRHNA and CDR2 SNTAGT.

The chain employs TRBV9 and TRBJ2-1, with TRBD2 as a possible D gene (6 bases). Germline V CDR1 and CDR2: SGDLS, YYNGEE. Trimming left V 0 bases short and J 5 bases short, with 9 bases between. The CDR3 totals 14 residues. The CDR3 here is CASSVVGGDNEQFF. Written as DNA, the CDR3 is TGTGCCAGCAGCGTAGTCGGCGGGGACAATGAGCAGTTCTTC.

This clone showed up just a few times. The rearrangement uses TRBV6-5 and TRBJ1-1; no clear D. V lost 6 bases and J 12 bases, leaving 14 bases between the germline ends. There are 11 residues in the CDR3. Germline CDR1 reads MNHEY; CDR2 reads SVGAGI. As DNA, the CDR3 is TGTGCCAGCAGCCTCCCCGGGGTGACTTTCTTT. Translating it yields CASSLPGVTFF.

V is TRBV6-5 and J is TRBJ1-4, with TRBD1 identical over 7 bases. This CDR3 has 13 amino acids. J lost 4 bases, V lost 10 bases, and 6 bases had no gene match. Germline loops: CDR1 MNHEY, CDR2 SVGAGI. The CDR3 here is CATRQGLNEKLFF. As DNA, the CDR3 is TGTGCCACCAGACAGGGCCTTAATGAAAAACTGTTTTTT.

The V call is TRBV11-2, the J call TRBJ2-3; 9 bases map to TRBD1. The germline V gene has CDR1 SGHAT and CDR2 FQNNGV. The CDR3 has 16 amino acids. Trimming removed 4 bases from V and 3 bases from J; junction bases left unmatched: 8. The CDR3: CASSSHRDRVTDTQYF. DNA for the CDR3: TGTGCCAGCAGCTCCCACCGGGACAGGGTGACAGATACGCAGTATTTT.

There are a few counts of this clone. CDR3 coding DNA: TGTGCCAGCAGCTGGGACAGTGAAGCTTTCTTT. Its translation: CASSWDSEAFF. The V call is TRBV6-5, the J call TRBJ1-1; 7 nucleotides align to TRBD1. The germline V gene has CDR1 MNHEY and CDR2 SVGAGI. The CDR3 consists of 11 residues. Trimming at V came to 6 bases and at J to 7 bases, leaving 2 bases not matched to a gene.

V gene TRBV18 combines with J gene TRBJ1-2; TRBD1 agrees at 9 bases. Trimming removed 0 bases from V and 3 bases from J; junction bases left unmatched: 2. The CDR3 is 15 amino acids. In germline, CDR1 is KGHSH, CDR2 LQKENI. The CDR3 nucleotides are TGTGCCAGCTCACCACCCCGGGACAGGGACTATGGCTACACCTTC. Its translation is CASSPPRDRDYGYTF.

In this sample, this clone turned up once. The rearrangement uses TRBV19 and TRBJ2-3; possible D gene TRBD2, 6 bases. Germline CDR1 LNHDA, CDR2 SQIVND (reference sequence). With 7 bases removed from V and 1 base from J, the gap between germline ends came to 12 bases. This CDR3 comprises 14 residues. CDR3 protein: CASMRGRGTDTQYF. Written as DNA, the CDR3 is TGTGCCAGTATGCGGGGCAGGGGCACAGATACGCAGTATTTT.

V usage is TRBV6-5 and J usage is TRBJ1-4, with TRBD1 matching over 8 bases. The CDR3 consists of 16 residues. In germline, CDR1 is MNHEY, CDR2 SVGAGI. With V trimmed by 2 bases and J by 2 bases, 4 bases remained unmatched. CDR3 sequence (DNA): TGTGCCAGCAGTTACCGACAGGGGACGACTAATGAAAAACTGTTTTTT. Translated, it gives CASSYRQGTTNEKLFF.

This clone has just one count. The chain joins TRBV6-5 to TRBJ1-4; 10 nucleotides agree with TRBD1. CDR1 and CDR2 from the germline V gene are MNHEY and SVGAGI. Unmatched junction bases numbered 4, after V lost 6 bases and J lost 9 bases. There are 13 residues in the CDR3. This CDR3 reads CASRGQGSQKLFF. DNA for the CDR3: TGTGCCAGCAGGGGACAGGGGTCGCAAAAACTGTTTTTT.

The V and J genes are TRBV7-8 and TRBJ2-3; D call uncertain. The V gene's germline CDR1 is SGHVS and CDR2 FQNEAQ. CDR3 length: 12 amino acids. The V end was cut by 0 bases, the J end by 4 bases, with 2 bases between. The CDR3 here is CASSLASDTQYF. CDR3 sequence (DNA): TGTGCCAGCAGCTTAGCCTCAGATACGCAGTATTTT.

The V gene is TRBV5-6, the J gene TRBJ2-1; 10 bases align to TRBD1. The CDR3 consists of 17 residues. The J segment lost 2 bases and the V segment lost 0 bases, leaving 5 bases of the junction unmatched. The germline gives CDR1 SGHDT, CDR2 YYEEEE. CDR3 sequence: CASSLDTGTGAYNEQFF. The CDR3 DNA reads TGTGCCAGCAGCTTGGATACCGGGACAGGGGCCTACAATGAGCAGTTCTTC. The variable domain in full, completed from reference TRBV5-6 and TRBJ2-1, reads DAGVTQSPTHLIKTRGQQVTLRCSPKSGHDTVSWYQQALGQGPQFIFQYYEEEERQRGNFPDRFSGHQFPNYSSELNVNALLLGDSALYLCASSLDTGTGAYNEQFFGPGTRLTVL.

The chain joins TRBV7-8 to TRBJ1-3; no clear D. This CDR3 contains 19 residues. Trimming left V 3 bases short and J 1 base short, with 22 bases between. Germline CDR1 is SGHVS and CDR2 is FQNEAQ. CDR3 in amino acids: CASSFLPGGGVGSGNTIYF. DNA of the CDR3: TGTGCCAGCAGCTTTCTACCGGGCGGCGGGGTCGGGTCTGGAAACACCATATATTTT.

The chain uses TRBV27 and TRBJ1-1; D unresolved. This CDR3 is 13 amino acids long. In germline, CDR1 is MNHEY, CDR2 SMNVEV (reference sequence). Trimming cost V 3 bases and J 4 bases, with 9 bases left between them. The CDR3 DNA follows: TGTGCCAGCAGTTTCGGGTCGGGCACTGAAGCTTTCTTT. Translated: CASSFGSGTEAFF.

The rearrangement uses TRBV7-7 and TRBJ2-5; possibly TRBD2 for D (6 bases). The CDR3 length is 15 residues. CDR1 and CDR2 from the germline V gene are SSHAT and FNYEAQ (reference sequence). The V gene lost 0 bases and the J gene lost 0 bases, with 8 bases spanning the gap. CDR3 sequence: CASSLARGYQETQYF. The CDR3 DNA reads TGTGCCAGCAGCTTAGCGCGGGGATACCAAGAGACCCAGTACTTC.

This clone has just one count. The chain combines TRBV28 with TRBJ1-6; D is perhaps TRBD1 (6 bases). This CDR3 region has 14 residues. The germline CDR1 and CDR2 sequences are MDHEN and SYDVKM. Trimming shortened V by 5 bases and J by 8 bases, and 13 bases separated the two germline ends. The CDR3 DNA sequence: TGTGCCAGCAGTATTACAGGGCACTATTCACCCCTCCACTTT. This codes for CASSITGHYSPLHF.

This clone was observed once. The rearrangement joins TRBV5-1 to TRBJ2-3, with 10 bases matching TRBD2. V dropped 2 bases and J dropped 5; count of bases not matched to a gene: 5. CDR1 is SGHRS and CDR2 is YFSETQ in the germline V gene. The CDR3 loop spans 15 amino acids. The CDR3 region is CASSFYSSGGDTQYF. CDR3 bases: TGCGCCAGCAGCTTCTATTCTAGCGGGGGAGATACGCAGTATTTT.

The sample holds a few counts of this clone. This chain connects TRBV9 to TRBJ1-2; unclear D gene. This CDR3 region has 12 residues. V lost 0 bases, J lost 4 bases, and 4 bases lay in between. Germline assignment: CDR1 SGDLS and CDR2 YYNGEE. The CDR3 DNA follows: TGTGCCAGCAGCGTAGTCAGCTATGGCTACACCTTC. Protein sequence: CASSVVSYGYTF.